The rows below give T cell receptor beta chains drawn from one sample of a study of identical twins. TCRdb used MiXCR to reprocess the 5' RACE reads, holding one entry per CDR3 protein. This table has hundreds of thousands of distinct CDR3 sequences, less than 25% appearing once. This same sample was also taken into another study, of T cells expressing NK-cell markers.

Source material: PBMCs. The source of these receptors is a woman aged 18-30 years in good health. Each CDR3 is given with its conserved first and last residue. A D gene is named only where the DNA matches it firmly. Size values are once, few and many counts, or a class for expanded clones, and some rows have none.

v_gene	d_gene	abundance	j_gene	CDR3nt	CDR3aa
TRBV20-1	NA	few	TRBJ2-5	TGCAGTGCTCGGCAGGGGGGAGAGACCCAGTACTTC	CSARQGGETQYF
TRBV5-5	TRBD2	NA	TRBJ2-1	TGTGCCAGCAGCCCCCGGGGGGGCTACTCCTACAATGAGCAGTTCTTC	CASSPRGGYSYNEQFF
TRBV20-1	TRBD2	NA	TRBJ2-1	TGCAGTGCTAGGGCACGACTAGCGGAAAGGTGGGATGAGCAGTTCTTC	CSARARLAERWDEQFF
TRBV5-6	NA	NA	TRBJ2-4	TGTGCCAGCAGCTTTCCCCAAAGGAAAAACATTCAGTACTTC	CASSFPQRKNIQYF
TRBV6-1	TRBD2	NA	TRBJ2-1	TGTGCCAGCAGTGAAGGCGGGGGGGCCAGTAATGAGCAGTTCTTC	CASSEGGGASNEQFF
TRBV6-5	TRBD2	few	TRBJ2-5	TGTGCCAGCAGTTACGGGACTAGCGGGGGGATGTACCAAGAGACCCAGTACTTC	CASSYGTSGGMYQETQYF
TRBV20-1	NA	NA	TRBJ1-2	TGCAGTGCTATTACAGATGGCTACACCTTC	CSAITDGYTF
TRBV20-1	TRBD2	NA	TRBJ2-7	TGCAGTGCTCTTTTAGCGGGAGTCTACGAGCAGTACTTC	CSALLAGVYEQYF
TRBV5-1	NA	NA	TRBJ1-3	TGCGCCAGCAGCTTGATTGGGGCGGGAAACACCATATATTTT	CASSLIGAGNTIYF
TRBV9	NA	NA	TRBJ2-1	TGTGCCAGCAGCAACCTTTACAATGAGCAGTTCTTC	CASSNLYNEQFF
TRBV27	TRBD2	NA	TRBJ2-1	TGTGCCAGCAGCGTCTCACTAGCGGGATACAATGAGCAGTTCTTC	CASSVSLAGYNEQFF
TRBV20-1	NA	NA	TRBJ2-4	TGCAGTGCTAGTGGGGGGTCATGGGACAAAAACATTCAGTACTTC	CSASGGSWDKNIQYF
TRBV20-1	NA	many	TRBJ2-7	TGCAGTGCTAGAGATATCAGTTCACACGAGCAGTACTTC	CSARDISSHEQYF
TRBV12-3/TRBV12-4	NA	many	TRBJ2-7	TGTGCCAGCAGCACCGAGAGGAGAAACCTCGTTGGCCCCATTACCTACGAGCAGTACTTC	CASSTERRNLVGPITYEQYF
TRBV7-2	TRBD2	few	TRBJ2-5	TGTGCCAGCAGCTTACCGTGGACTAGCGGGAGCGCTCCAGAGACCCAGTACTTC	CASSLPWTSGSAPETQYF
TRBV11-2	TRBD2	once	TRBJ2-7	TGTGCCAGCAGCTTTCCACCTACCGGGGGGGCCTACTACGAGCAGTACTTC	CASSFPPTGGAYYEQYF
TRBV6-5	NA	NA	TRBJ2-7	TGTGCCAGCAGTTCCGGACCTCCGAAAGGAGTCGACGAGCAGTACTTC	CASSSGPPKGVDEQYF
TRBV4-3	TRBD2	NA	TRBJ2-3	TGCGCCAGCAGCCAAGAGCCGGGAGGAAGGTCAGATACGCAGTATTTT	CASSQEPGGRSDTQYF
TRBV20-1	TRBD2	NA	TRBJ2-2	TGCAGTGCTGCCGGGTCTTCCCGGGAGGGCCGAGCCGGGGAGCTGTTTTTT	CSAAGSSREGRAGELFF
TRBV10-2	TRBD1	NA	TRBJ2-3	TGCGCCAGCAGGGAGACAGGGGGCTACACAGATACGCAGTATTTT	CASRETGGYTDTQYF
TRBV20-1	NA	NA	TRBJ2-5	TGCAGTGCTAGAGTAATGAGACAGTCAGAGACCCAGTACTTC	CSARVMRQSETQYF
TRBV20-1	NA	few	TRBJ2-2	TGCAGTGCCCGACCGGGCTCGAGGCCGAACACCGGGGAGCTGTTTTTT	CSARPGSRPNTGELFF
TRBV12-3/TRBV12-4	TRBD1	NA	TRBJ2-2	TGTGCCAGCAGTTTAAACAAGGGGGCTCACACCGGGGAGCTGTTTTTT	CASSLNKGAHTGELFF
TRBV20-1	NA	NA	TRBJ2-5	TGCAGTGCTAGAGATCTCGTGACTCAAGAGACCCAGTACTTC	CSARDLVTQETQYF
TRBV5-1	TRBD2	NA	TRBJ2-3	TGCGCCAGCAGCACCGGACTAGCGGGCCCGACAGATACGCAGTATTTT	CASSTGLAGPTDTQYF
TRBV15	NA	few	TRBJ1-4	TGTGCCACCAGCACGCCATCAACTAATGAAAAACTGTTTTTT	CATSTPSTNEKLFF
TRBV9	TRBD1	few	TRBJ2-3	TGTGCCAGCAGCGTCTTCGGGACAGGGGGTTACACAGATACGCAGTATTTT	CASSVFGTGGYTDTQYF
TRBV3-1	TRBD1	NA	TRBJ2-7	TGTGCCAGCAGCTTTCCGGGGGACAGGAGATTCAGCGAGCAGTACTTC	CASSFPGDRRFSEQYF
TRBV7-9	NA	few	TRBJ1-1	TGTGCCAGCAGCCCTCCCCTAGGGGGACAATTCACTGAAGCTTTCTTT	CASSPPLGGQFTEAFF
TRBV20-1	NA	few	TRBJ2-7	TGCAGTGCCGCTCCTAACGCCTACGAGCAGTACTTC	CSAAPNAYEQYF
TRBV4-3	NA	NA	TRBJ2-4	TGCGCCAGCAGCCAATCTGGACTTTTCAAAAACATTCAGTACTTC	CASSQSGLFKNIQYF
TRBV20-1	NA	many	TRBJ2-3	TGCAGTGCTAGTTACCCAGATACGCAGTATTTT	CSASYPDTQYF
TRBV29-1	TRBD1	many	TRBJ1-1	TGCAGCGTTAACAGGGGTCTTTTGGCTTTCTTT	CSVNRGLLAFF
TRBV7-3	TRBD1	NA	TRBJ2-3	TGTGCCAGCAGCTTAACGTCGGGACAGCGAAAAATAGATACGCAGTATTTT	CASSLTSGQRKIDTQYF
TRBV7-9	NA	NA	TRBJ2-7	TGTGCCAGCAGCTTAGGCGAATGGGGTGAGCAGTACTTC	CASSLGEWGEQYF
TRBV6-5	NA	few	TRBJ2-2	TGTGCCAGCAGTTACGGTTTCCCGGTAAACACCGGGGAGCTGTTTTTT	CASSYGFPVNTGELFF
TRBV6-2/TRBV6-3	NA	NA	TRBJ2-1	TGTGCCAGCGGGATTCTCTCCTACAATGAGCAGTTCTTC	CASGILSYNEQFF
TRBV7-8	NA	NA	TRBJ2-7	TGTGCCAGCAGCTTAGCCAGGACCTTGGAGCAGTACTTC	CASSLARTLEQYF
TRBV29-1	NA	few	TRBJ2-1	TGCAGCGTTGGCGCGGGGATAGGGGACGAGCAGTTCTTC	CSVGAGIGDEQFF
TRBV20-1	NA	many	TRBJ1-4	TGCAGTGCCTTGGCCCCCCCGGGGGAAAAACTGTTTTTT	CSALAPPGEKLFF
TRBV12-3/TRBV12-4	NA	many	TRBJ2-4	TGTGCCAGCAGCTCTCGCGCCTCAGGCAAAAACATTCAGTACTTC	CASSSRASGKNIQYF
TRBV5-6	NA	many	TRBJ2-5	TGTGCCAGCAGCTCCGCGTGGGGAGAGACCCAGTACTTC	CASSSAWGETQYF
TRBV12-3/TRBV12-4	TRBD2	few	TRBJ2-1	TGTGCCAGCAGTTACCCGTCGGTAGCGGGGCCTAATAACTACAATGAGCAGTTCTTC	CASSYPSVAGPNNYNEQFF
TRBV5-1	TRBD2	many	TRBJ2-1	TGCGCCAGCAGCTTGGGAGGGACTAGCCCCCACAATGAGCAGTTCTTC	CASSLGGTSPHNEQFF
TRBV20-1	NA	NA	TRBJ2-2	TGCAGTGCCCTAGCGACGAGCTTCGCGAACACCGGGGAGCTGTTTTTT	CSALATSFANTGELFF
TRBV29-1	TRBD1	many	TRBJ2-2	TGCAGCATCCGGGGGAGTCCCGGGACAGGGTCATTCGGGGAGCTGTTTTTT	CSIRGSPGTGSFGELFF
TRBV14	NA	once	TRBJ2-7	TGTGCCAGCAGCCAAGGCGGCAGGAGCCACGAGCAGTACTTC	CASSQGGRSHEQYF
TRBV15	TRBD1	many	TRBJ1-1	TGTGCCACCAGCAGATTGACAGGGGGGAACACTGAAGCTTTCTTT	CATSRLTGGNTEAFF
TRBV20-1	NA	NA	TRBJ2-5	TGCAGTGCTAGTTCGGGAGCGTGGGAGACCCAGTACTTC	CSASSGAWETQYF
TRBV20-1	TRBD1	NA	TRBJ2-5	TGCAGCCCACTCTCCGGGACAGGGGCGAAGACCCAGTACTTC	CSPLSGTGAKTQYF
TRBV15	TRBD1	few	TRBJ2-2	TGTGCCACCAGCAGACCGGGACAGGGCCGAAGCACCGGGGAGCTGTTTTTT	CATSRPGQGRSTGELFF
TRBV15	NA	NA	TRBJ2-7	TGTGCCACCAGCAGAGTGGCAGGGTCGACCTACGAGCAGTACTTC	CATSRVAGSTYEQYF
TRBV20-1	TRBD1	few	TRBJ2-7	TGCAGTGCTAGCCTGGGGACAGGTAATACCTACGAGCAGTACTTC	CSASLGTGNTYEQYF
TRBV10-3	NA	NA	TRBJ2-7	TGTGCCATCAGTGAGTCCGTGGGCCCCAGACACGAGCAGTACTTC	CAISESVGPRHEQYF